This T cell receptor (beta chain) was recovered during a study of blood T cell repertoires in COVID-19. This CDR3 is 15 amino acids long. Unmatched junction bases numbered 7, after V lost 4 bases and J lost 7 bases. In germline, CDR1 is MNHEY, CDR2 SVGAGI. Here immunoSEQ multiplex PCR was the method, and the copy in TCRdb shows in-frame clones only, minus some. The sample holds approximately 460,000 clones, about 91% seen once. The sequencing input was peripheral blood. The sequence was obtained from a man aged 18-30 years with COVID-19, enrolled during active disease. This sequence joins TRBV6-5 and TRBJ1-6; 7 bases align to TRBD1. The CDR3: CASSSPGQDNSPLHF. The CDR3 bases are TGTGCCAGCAGTTCCCCAGGACAGGACAATTCACCCCTCCACTTT.